This paragraph reports one TCR beta chain. Its antigen is unidentified. CDR3 size: 11 residues. Germline V gene lookup returns CDR1 DFQATT and CDR2 SNEGSKA (reference sequence). This record comes from a study of monozygotic twins with inflammatory bowel disease. TCRdb reprocessed the 5' RACE reads; each CDR3 protein has one entry and no DNA is given. Its table records 150,000 to 200,000 distinct CDR3 sequences. The study's findings and limits: Possibly reflecting limited power, no difference in repertoire similarity was found between concordant and discordant twins.

Sequencing input: blood. This clonotype originated in a human donor with ulcerative colitis or Crohn's disease, or a healthy co-twin of an affected twin (not recorded which). This chain links TRBV20-1 with TRBJ2-5; TCRdb calls TRBD2, which cannot be checked without DNA. This CDR3 is CSARSSGAQYF.